These T cell receptor beta chains were read from a single sample in a study of cytotoxic CD8 clonotypes in ibrutinib-treated CLL. TCRdb's table, derived via immunoSEQ multiplex PCR, lists solely in-frame clones and lacks some. The data contain roughly 330,000 clones, 67% of them seen just once; the ten biggest clones take up 6% to 6.5%. This material consisted of PBMCs, taken after 36 months of ibrutinib treatment. The origin of the receptors is a human donor with chronic lymphocytic leukemia. CDR3s include the opening cysteine and the closing phenylalanine or tryptophan. D genes are given only for firm matches. Clone size, where shown, is once, few, many, or a class for clones that have expanded.

CASSSYPGVGTNGAEAFF | TGTGCCAGCAGTTCCTATCCGGGGGTGGGCACGAATGGGGCTGAAGCTTTCTTT | 18 | TRBJ1-1 | TRBV28 | . | .
CASAPRILPSSGNTIYF | TGCGCCAGCGCCCCAAGAATTCTACCTTCCTCTGGAAACACCATATATTTT | 17 | TRBJ1-3 | TRBV4-1 | once | .
CSVEDVGGRGMTTEAFF | TGCAGCGTTGAAGACGTGGGGGGCAGGGGGATGACCACTGAAGCTTTCTTT | 17 | TRBJ1-1 | TRBV29-1 | . | TRBD1
CASSPRRGNQPQHF | TGTGCCAGCAGCCCCCGGCGGGGCAATCAGCCCCAGCATTTT | 14 | TRBJ1-5 | TRBV7-2 | . | .
CASSFASGGIGEQYF | TGTGCCAGCAGCTTTGCCTCGGGGGGTATTGGCGAGCAGTACTTC | 15 | TRBJ2-7 | TRBV5-4 | . | TRBD2
CASSQGAGGNRNQPQHF | TGCGCCAGCAGCCAAGGGGCTGGGGGGAATCGCAATCAGCCCCAGCATTTT | 17 | TRBJ1-5 | TRBV4-3 | few | .
CASSLGVSPSVWAFF | TGTGCCAGCAGCTTAGGGGTCAGCCCGAGCGTGTGGGCTTTCTTT | 15 | TRBJ1-1 | TRBV13 | . | .
CASSLDGLYNSPLHF | TGTGCCAGCAGCTTAGACGGACTCTATAATTCACCCCTCCACTTT | 15 | TRBJ1-6 | TRBV7-9 | . | .
CASSSGRMGETQYF | TGTGCCAGCAGCTCGGGTAGGATGGGAGAGACCCAGTACTTC | 14 | TRBJ2-5 | TRBV7-2 | . | .
CASSPLGLEQYF | TGTGCCAGCAGTCCATTGGGGCTCGAGCAGTACTTC | 12 | TRBJ2-7 | TRBV6-5 | . | .
CSVDDGSEAFF | TGCAGCGTTGATGACGGCTCAGAAGCTTTCTTT | 11 | TRBJ1-1 | TRBV29-1 | . | .
CARGFSNTGELFF | TGTGCCAGGGGGTTTTCGAACACCGGGGAGCTGTTTTTT | 13 | TRBJ2-2 | TRBV19 | few | .
CASSFGQGGEKLFF | TGTGCCAGCAGTTTCGGACAGGGTGGTGAAAAACTGTTTTTT | 14 | TRBJ1-4 | TRBV28 | . | TRBD1
CASSLWGTSGSYEQYF | TGTGCCAGCAGCTTATGGGGGACTAGCGGATCCTACGAGCAGTACTTC | 16 | TRBJ2-7 | TRBV7-2 | . | TRBD2
CASSEARGLAIYGYTF | TGTGCCAGCAGTGAAGCTAGGGGATTGGCCATTTATGGCTACACCTTC | 16 | TRBJ1-2 | TRBV6-1 | . | .
CAIGGQRTDTQYF | TGTGCCATCGGGGGACAGCGCACAGATACGCAGTATTTT | 13 | TRBJ2-3 | TRBV10-3 | . | TRBD1
CAIIPRGGNQPQHF | TGTGCCATCATTCCGAGGGGGGGCAATCAGCCCCAGCATTTT | 14 | TRBJ1-5 | TRBV27 | . | .
CASGLVPALRLAVNEQFF | TGTGCTAGTGGTTTGGTACCGGCCTTGAGACTAGCGGTCAATGAGCAGTTCTTC | 18 | TRBJ2-1 | TRBV12-5 | . | TRBD2
CASTRVVRGETQYF | TGCGCCAGCACCCGCGTGGTGAGGGGAGAGACCCAGTACTTC | 14 | TRBJ2-5 | TRBV5-1 | . | .
CASSIVFGGGTYEQYF | TGTGCCAGTAGTATAGTCTTTGGAGGGGGGACCTACGAGCAGTACTTC | 16 | TRBJ2-7 | TRBV19 | . | .
CASSIGIITDTQYF | TGTGCCAGCAGTATAGGTATAATTACAGATACGCAGTATTTT | 14 | TRBJ2-3 | TRBV2 | . | .
CASSPGRSETQYF | TGTGCCAGCTCACCAGGACGGTCGGAGACCCAGTACTTC | 13 | TRBJ2-5 | TRBV18 | . | .
CATSRDWGGAADTQYF | TGTGCCACCAGCAGAGATTGGGGGGGAGCGGCAGATACGCAGTATTTT | 16 | TRBJ2-3 | TRBV15 | . | TRBD2
CASSAGLAGNNGQFF | TGCGCCAGCAGCGCGGGACTAGCGGGAAACAATGGGCAGTTCTTC | 15 | TRBJ2-1 | TRBV5-1 | . | TRBD2
CASSKVGFETEYCEQYF | TGTGCCAGCAGCAAAGTAGGTTTTGAGACAGAGTACTGCGAGCAGTACTTC | 17 | TRBJ2-7 | TRBV21-1 | . | .
CASSESGAYEQYF | TGCGCCAGCAGTGAGTCGGGGGCCTACGAGCAGTACTTC | 13 | TRBJ2-7 | TRBV10-1 | . | .
CAWSVSGDRGPETQYF | TGTGCCTGGAGTGTAAGCGGGGACAGGGGGCCAGAGACCCAGTACTTC | 16 | TRBJ2-5 | TRBV30 | . | TRBD1
CASSLTSGGSYEQYF | TGTGCCAGCAGCTTAACTAGCGGGGGCTCCTACGAGCAGTACTTC | 15 | TRBJ2-7 | TRBV13 | . | TRBD2
CASSLGGTYEQYF | TGTGCCAGCAGTTTGGGGGGGACCTACGAGCAGTACTTC | 13 | TRBJ2-7 | TRBV28 | few | TRBD2
CASSVPGGVHTGELFF | TGTGCCAGCAGCGTACCCGGGGGGGTACACACCGGGGAGCTGTTTTTT | 16 | TRBJ2-2 | TRBV9 | . | TRBD2
CASSINRGSSYNEQFF | TGTGCCAGCAGTATAAACCGGGGTAGCTCCTACAATGAGCAGTTCTTC | 16 | TRBJ2-1 | TRBV2 | . | .
CASSGGGVGNYGYTF | TGTGCCAGCAGCGGAGGGGGCGTAGGGAACTATGGCTACACCTTC | 15 | TRBJ1-2 | TRBV9 | . | TRBD1